This is a list of T cell receptor beta chains from one sample in a study of regulatory and conventional T cells in RAG deficiency. This table comes from immunoSEQ multiplex PCR, and its TCRdb copy is limited to in-frame clones, with some not included. The data contain roughly 45,000 clones, around 90% of them singletons. These data are also associated with another study on regulatory T cells.

Material: CD4+ effector T cells sorted from blood. These receptor sequences come from a human donor in good health. The conserved cysteine and the conserved F or W are not part of the CDR3 here.

ASSSGGEGNTGELF,TRBJ2-2,TRBV11-3
ASSAPPSGGAADTQY,TRBJ2-3,TRBV5-4
AINAPRELVLI,TRBJ1-1,TRBV10-3
ASSLAGGGTDTQY,TRBJ2-3,TRBV2
ASTNRGVGEKLF,TRBJ1-4,TRBV19
ASSVTSYNEQF,TRBJ2-1,TRBV9
ASSQRERVNYGYT,TRBJ1-2,TRBV6-1
ASSQGGLLGGGEQY,TRBJ2-7,TRBV14
ATGTGAGQH,TRBJ1-5,TRBV6-6
ASSLGMGHEQF,TRBJ2-1,TRBV11-3
ASSLPNFRGGNSNQPQH,TRBJ1-5,TRBV28
ASSERPRYEQY,TRBJ2-7,TRBV6-5
ATSREWGNSIGYT,TRBJ1-2,TRBV15
ASSLDYRGLTIESSYNEQF,TRBJ2-1,TRBV13
ASSLAQGGSAYNEQF,TRBJ2-1,TRBV5-6
ASSQGTNQPQH,TRBJ1-5,TRBV7-3
ASSPGTVSSPLH,TRBJ1-6,TRBV5-1
ASGSSLSGNTIY,TRBJ1-3,TRBV19
ASSLNGASTDTQY,TRBJ2-3,TRBV7-9
ASRAGGNTGELF,TRBJ2-2,TRBV19
ASRQRLRNSPLH,TRBJ1-6,TRBV11-2
ASSLERERAGELF,TRBJ2-2,TRBV5-1
AWSVEWGTGETQY,TRBJ2-5,TRBV30
ASSGDFLASTYEQY,TRBJ2-7,TRBV10-2
ASTKDGEWGYT,TRBJ1-2,TRBV19
ASSLASAGEQY,TRBJ2-7,TRBV7-2
SVETGKSYNEQF,TRBJ2-1,TRBV29-1
ASSIRGSGRNEQF,TRBJ2-1,TRBV19
ASRRGQGRPNEKLF,TRBJ1-4,TRBV19
ASSVEGYRTEAF,TRBJ1-1,TRBV9
ASSSPGGLQY,TRBJ2-7,TRBV28
ASSPTGQETQY,TRBJ2-5,TRBV18
ASSIGRGGGASDTQY,TRBJ2-3,TRBV19
ASSIDLGLNEQF,TRBJ2-1,TRBV19
ASSLGQGTNTEAF,TRBJ1-1,TRBV5-1
ASAVLNTGELF,TRBJ2-2,TRBV6-5
ASSETRRGLYNEQF,TRBJ2-1,TRBV25-1
ASARQGSYGYT,TRBJ1-2,TRBV9
ASSPLSKDRGLNEQF,TRBJ2-1,TRBV18
ASSSIPTTNRGFYEQY,TRBJ2-7,TRBV5-1
ASSLTGTVTYEQY,TRBJ2-7,TRBV5-1
ASSPSQGPNYGYT,TRBJ1-2,TRBV6-4
ASSLDTTINTEAF,TRBJ1-1,TRBV11-3
ASSPRDRASEAF,TRBJ1-1,TRBV9
ASSLLAYQDYGYT,TRBJ1-2,TRBV5-4
ASSLHASGRTYNEQF,TRBJ2-1,TRBV5-1